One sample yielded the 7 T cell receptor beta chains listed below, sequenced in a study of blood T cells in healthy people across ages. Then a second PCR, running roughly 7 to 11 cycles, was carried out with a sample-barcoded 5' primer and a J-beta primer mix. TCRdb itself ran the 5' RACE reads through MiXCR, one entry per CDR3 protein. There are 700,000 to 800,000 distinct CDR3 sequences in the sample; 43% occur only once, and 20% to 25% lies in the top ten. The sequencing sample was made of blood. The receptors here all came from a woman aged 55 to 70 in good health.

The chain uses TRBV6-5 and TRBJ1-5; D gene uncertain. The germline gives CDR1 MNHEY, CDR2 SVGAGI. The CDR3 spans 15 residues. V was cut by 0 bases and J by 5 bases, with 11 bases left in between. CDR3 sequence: CASSYSFNDDQPQHF. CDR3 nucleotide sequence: TGTGCCAGCAGTTACTCTTTTAACGACGATCAGCCCCAGCATTTT.

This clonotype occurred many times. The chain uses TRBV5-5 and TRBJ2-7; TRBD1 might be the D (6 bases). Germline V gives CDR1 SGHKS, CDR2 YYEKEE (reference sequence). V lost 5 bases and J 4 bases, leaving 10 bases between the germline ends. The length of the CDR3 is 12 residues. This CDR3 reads CASSPGQYEQYF. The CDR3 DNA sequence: TGTGCCAGCAGTCCAGGACAGTACGAGCAGTACTTC.

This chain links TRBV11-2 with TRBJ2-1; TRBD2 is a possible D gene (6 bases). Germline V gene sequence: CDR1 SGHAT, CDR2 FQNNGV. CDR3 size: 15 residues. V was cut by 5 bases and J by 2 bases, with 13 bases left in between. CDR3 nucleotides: TGTGCCAGCAGCCCCGAAATAGCGGCCTACAATGAGCAGTTCTTC. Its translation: CASSPEIAAYNEQFF. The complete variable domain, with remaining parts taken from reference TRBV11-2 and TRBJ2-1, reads EAGVAQSPRYKIIEKRQSVAFWCNPISGHATLYWYQQILGQGPKLLIQFQNNGVVDDSQLPKDRFSAERLKGVDSTLKIQPAKLEDSAVYLCASSPEIAAYNEQFFGPGTRLTVL.

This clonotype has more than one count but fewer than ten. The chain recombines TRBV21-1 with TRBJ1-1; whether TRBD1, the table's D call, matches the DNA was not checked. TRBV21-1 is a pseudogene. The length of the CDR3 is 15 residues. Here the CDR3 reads CASRVRDRVNTEAFF. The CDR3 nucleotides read TGTGCCAGCAGGGTCCGGGACAGGGTTAACACTGAAGCTTTCTTT.

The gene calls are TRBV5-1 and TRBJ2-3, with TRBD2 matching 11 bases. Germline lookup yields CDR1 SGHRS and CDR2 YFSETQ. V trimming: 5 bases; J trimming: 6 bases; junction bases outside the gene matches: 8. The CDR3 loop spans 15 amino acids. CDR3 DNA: TGCGCCAGCAGGTTGACTAGCGGGACCTCGGATACGCAGTATTTT. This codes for CASRLTSGTSDTQYF.

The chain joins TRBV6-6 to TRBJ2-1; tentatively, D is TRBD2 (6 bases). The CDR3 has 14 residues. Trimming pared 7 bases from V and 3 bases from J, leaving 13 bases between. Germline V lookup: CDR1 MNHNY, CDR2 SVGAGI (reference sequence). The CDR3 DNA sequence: TGTGCCAGCAATTGGGACTCGGGCTACAATGAGCAGTTCTTC. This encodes CASNWDSGYNEQFF.

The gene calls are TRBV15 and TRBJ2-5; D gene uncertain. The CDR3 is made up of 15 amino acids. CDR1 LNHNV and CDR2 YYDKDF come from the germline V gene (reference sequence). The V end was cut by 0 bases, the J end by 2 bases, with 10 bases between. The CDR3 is CATSRDPGRQETQYF. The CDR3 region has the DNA TGTGCCACCAGCAGAGATCCCGGTAGACAAGAGACCCAGTACTTC.